This T cell receptor beta chain was captured in a study of cytomegalovirus exposure and HLA in healthy donors (dated by TCRdb to about 2017). About the investigation overall: According to an earlier analysis of several hundred of the donors, about 190 million T cells yielded some 120 million unique TCR beta sequences and approximately 300 Gb of sequence data. The study was designed to test whether signatures of past pathogen exposure could be identified by cataloging public T cell receptors. The study used immunosequencing to profile the T cell repertoires of 666 subjects and linked those repertoires to cytomegalovirus serostatus. To predict cytomegalovirus infection status, the study combined high-throughput TCR immunosequencing, statistical association of individual TCRs with disease status, and machine learning. Among around 400 genotyped donors of the cohort, an average of about 240,000 unique TCR beta nucleotide sequences was sequenced per donor, of which roughly 18% were non-productive. Rather than drawing on any new phenotypic data, the later analysis identified candidate immune exposures from TCR beta sequences and the way those sequences occurred across donors. The number of donors typed differed by locus, with roughly 629-640 for A, B, C, DRB1 and DQB1, 522 for DQA1, 600 to 610 for DPA1, and 472 for DPB1. A later genetic analysis used genome-wide SNP genotypes for about 60% of the 666 donors, treating that subset as a discovery cohort. HLA typing covered class I and class II loci at four-digit resolution. An earlier analysis of some 500 of the donors applied high-throughput TCR beta sequencing to assess whether each TCR beta V gene segment acted as functional or pseudogenic. An early release covering roughly 600 HLA-typed donors comprised roughly 300 gigabases of sequencing data and 65 million to 100 million unique TCR sequences. About 5 DR-DQ haplotypes were handled as single units for association and clustering, since linkage in the cohort was strong. The genetic ancestry cluster associated with self-reported Caucasian donors included roughly four fifths of the 398 genotyped donors. Along with the approximately 600-subject first cohort, a separate validation cohort of around 110 different subjects was used. Donor age, sex, ethnicity and CMV serostatus were collected together with the repertoire data. To study patterns of TCR occurrence, a later analysis re-analyzed previously published TCR beta repertoires from under 750 donors and added high-resolution HLA genotyping. Every discovery cohort repertoire had been produced on one sequencing platform.

About this clone itself: What antigen it recognizes has not been identified. Base quality data are lacking; no much larger clone is found one base away.

Overall results and qualifications from the work: Some IMGT-functional V segments, including TRBV6-2 and TRBV6-3, could not be told apart with the 87-base-pair reads, so those segments were excluded. Presence/absence analyses assumed roughly uniform sequencing depth across donors, an assumption that may not hold. When HLA alleles, especially DR and DQ, strongly co-occurred, TCR associations were difficult to assign to individual alleles. A group of highly shared sequence variants was considered likely to be a technical artifact of the sequencing pipeline. Linkage disequilibrium might explain the correlated functional status among segregating V segments, but an unknown experimental factor could not be ruled out. In a later genetic analysis, a missense DCLRE1C variant was associated with V-gene and J-gene trimming of TCR beta chains, and the association was replicated in an independent cohort. In a later analysis, HLA-associated TCR beta chains were found to be more clonally expanded and to have lower generation probabilities than equally common non-associated chains. The cohort was sequenced for TCR beta chains only, and without alpha or paired-chain data the features that could be detected were limited. Most TCR sequences were seen in very few donors, while some public TCRs were found in many individuals. In a later analysis, several top co-occurrence clusters were reported to appear linked to parvovirus B19, influenza, CMV and Epstein-Barr virus. Three of the identified cytomegalovirus-associated TCR beta chains were confirmed in vitro to be specific for cytomegalovirus antigens. In a later genetic analysis, fewer N-insertions in productive TCRs were reported among donors in an Asian-associated ancestry cluster than the roughly 700-donor mean. A later analysis found that most CMV-associated TCR beta chains appeared HLA-restricted, with HLA associations seemingly driven largely by CMV exposure. According to a later analysis, TCR association rates differed among HLA loci, with DRB1 alleles showing the most associated TCRs and HLA-C alleles showing the fewest. HLA typing was unavailable for some donors at each locus, so association tests used only the typed subset. A total of 150 to 200 TCR beta chains were listed by the study as associated with cytomegalovirus. In a later analysis, 16,951 TCR beta sequences were associated with specific HLA alleles at a false discovery rate of 0.05. The authors suggested that the approach could potentially be extended to other disease states and immunological phenotypes. CMV serostatus was the only immune exposure information available for the cohort. Cytomegalovirus status was reported to be diagnosed by the classifier with high specificity and sensitivity in both the original and validation cohorts. The earlier analysis of some 560 of the donors excluded approximately 15 rarely observed V segments, including chromosome 9 orphons, because counts were too low. Broadly in line with IMGT annotations, most TCR beta V segments showed up in productive rearrangements about 90% or about 30% of the time in an earlier analysis of some 590 of the donors. A further reported finding was that TCR beta sequences accurately predicted the HLA-A and HLA-B alleles for most subjects in the first cohort.

In total, 600 or so healthy bone marrow donors made up the cohort. At the time of sampling, all cohort members were nominally healthy, though unrecorded immune exposures were likely present. The donor was CMV seropositive and was included in the group of around 300 seropositive cohort members. A peripheral blood sample was collected from each donor, and TCR beta sequencing was performed on peripheral blood mononuclear cells. Genomic DNA extraction from the blood cell samples was performed with the Qiagen DNeasy Blood Extraction Kit. The library relied on the immunoSEQ multiplex PCR assay. The multiplex PCR relied on a mix of 60 forward primers for TCR Vbeta segments and 13 reverse primers for TCR Jbeta segments. A multiplex PCR assay on genomic DNA amplified the CDR3 region of rearranged TCR beta genes. On the Illumina HiSeq System, the amplified TCR beta libraries were sequenced as 87-base-pair reads. Under the source paper's analysis protocol: A later analysis tallied around 82 million unique TCR beta chains across the 660 or so repertoires, and about 10 million of those chains were shared by two or more donors. Raw reads were error-corrected and collapsed into unique sequences by a nearest-neighbor algorithm in which closely related sequences were merged to remove PCR and sequencing errors. V, D and J gene segments were assigned by aligning CDR3 sequences to IMGT reference sequences. Each retained sequence needed at least a six-nucleotide match to both a V gene segment and a J gene segment. A rearrangement counted as productive if the CDR3 had no stop codons and remained in frame with V and J, and every other rearrangement counted as non-productive. Following IMGT convention, CDR3 was defined as the stretch from the second conserved V-encoded cysteine to the conserved J-encoded phenylalanine. The earlier analysis of 587 of the donors excluded sequences that lacked an unambiguous match to a single V gene segment. An earlier analysis of around 600 of the donors classified V segments as functional when productive rearrangements were above 56.7% and as segregating when the standard deviation between donors was above 5%. To diagnose cytomegalovirus status from the catalog of TCR beta chain sequences, a statistical classification framework was built. V and J gene assignment, in a later analysis, came from comparing TCR nucleotide sequences with IMGT/GENE-DB human TR gene sequences. The TCRdist pipeline was used in a later analysis to assign CDR3 sequences and most-parsimonious VDJ recombination scenarios. In a later analysis, each TCR beta chain was defined by its CDR3 amino acid sequence together with its V-gene family, and reads without a unique V-gene family were excluded. As a way to deal with suspected cross-contamination and a sequencing artifact, a later analysis dropped 592 nucleotide sequences that were highly shared and had low generation probability. A later analysis calculated a clonal expansion index for each public chain from normalized within-repertoire ranks of inferred template counts. A later analysis computed generation probabilities with a VDJ recombination model fitted to out-of-frame rearrangements, and checked the results against IGoR. In a later analysis, TCR-TCR, TCR-HLA and TCR-CMV co-occurrence was scored with hypergeometric tests, and a repertoire-size bias correction was applied to TCR pairs. To estimate false discovery rates, a later analysis permuted the HLA or CMV assignments 20 times. A later analysis grouped co-occurring TCRs with DBSCAN, adding TCRdist sequence similarity when clustering within HLA-allele-positive subsets. For co-occurrence clustering, repertoires with fewer than 30,000 or more than 120,000 public chains were excluded, along with about five repertoires with anomalous nucleotide sharing. This immuneACCESS table, as held by TCRdb, lists in-frame sequences with V and J called but not all clones. Of the missing ones, under half trace to an unresolved V gene in checked studies; the others have no known cause. That table gives V, J and clone size, and the DNA gave D and trimming. The sample table lists about 110,000 clones, 80% to 85% of them with a count of one. The ten largest clones add up to 2.5% to 3% of the sample.

V is cut back by 0 bases and J by 7 bases, with 6 bases in the junction unmatched. CDR1 SGHNT and CDR2 YYREEE are derived from the germline V gene (reference sequence). The CDR3 starts with the cysteine, ends with the phenylalanine, and has 16 residues. The entry retains the CDR3 DNA only, 48 bases that are in frame from base 1. This chain is built from TRBV5-4 and TRBJ1-6, with 8 bases in between that match TRBD1. Sequencing was carried out using PBMCs. This clonotype was obtained from a woman in her fifties or sixties in good health and CMV-seropositive. The nucleotides read TGTGCCAGCAGCTTGGCCAGGGGGCAGGGGAATTCACCCCTCCACTTT. It translates to CASSLARGQGNSPLHF. With the rest looked up from the reference TRBV5-4 and TRBJ1-6 genes rather than sequenced, the full variable domain is ETGVTQSPTHLIKTRGQQVTLRCSSQSGHNTVSWYQQALGQGPQFIFQYYREEENGRGNFPPRFSGLQFPNYSSELNVNALELDDSALYLCASSLARGQGNSPLHFGNGTRLTVT.